This entry lists 19 T cell receptor beta chains sequenced from one sample in a study of blood T cell repertoires in COVID-19. Assay: immunoSEQ multiplex PCR; the TCRdb copy retains only in-frame clones and omits some. The data contain around 130,000 clones, around 83% of them singletons. Input material: PBMCs or T cells enriched from blood (not recorded which). The receptors shown here come from a woman in her twenties or thirties who had recovered from COVID-19.

The rearrangement links TRBV18 to TRBJ1-6; D remains ambiguous. This CDR3 spans 14 amino acids. V was pared by 1 base and J by 10 bases, with 11 bases between. Per germline, CDR1 KGHSH and CDR2 LQKENI. The CDR3 sequence: CASSPQGGNSPLHF. The CDR3 DNA is TGTGCCAGCTCACCACAAGGCGGGAACTCACCCCTCCACTTT.

The chain carries TRBV4-1 and TRBJ1-2, with D possibly matching TRBD1 (6 bases). The CDR3 is made up of 17 amino acids. Trimming shortened V by 3 bases and J by 6 bases, and 23 bases separated the two germline ends. The germline V gene has CDR1 MGHRA and CDR2 YSYEKL. CDR3 in DNA: TGCGCCAGCAGCCACGCGACAGGACGGGCCGCCTACCATGGCTACACCTTC. Translated, it gives CASSHATGRAAYHGYTF.

The chain carries TRBV28 and TRBJ2-2; 10 nucleotides line up with TRBD1. Germline V gene data show CDR1 as MDHEN and CDR2 as SYDVKM. The J segment lost 7 bases and the V segment lost 3 bases, leaving 2 bases of the junction unmatched. The CDR3 length is 14 residues. The CDR3 sequence is CASSLGQGRGELFF. CDR3 DNA sequence: TGTGCCAGCAGTTTGGGACAGGGGCGCGGGGAGCTGTTTTTT.

The chain uses TRBV9 and TRBJ1-5; possible D gene TRBD1, 5 bases. Trimming took 3 bases from V and 2 from J, leaving 9 bases between them. The CDR3 runs to 14 residues. Germline values: CDR1 SGDLS, CDR2 YYNGEE. The CDR3 loop reads CASSAGGGNQPQHF. The CDR3, as DNA: TGTGCCAGCAGCGCTGGGGGGGGCAATCAGCCCCAGCATTTT.

This rearrangement joins TRBV24-1 to TRBJ1-5, with a possible D match to TRBD1 (5 bases). Germline loops: CDR1 KGHDR, CDR2 SFDVKD. The CDR3 spans 16 residues. Trimming removed 4 bases at V and 1 base at J, with 13 bases between. CDR3 sequence (DNA): TGTGCCACCAGTGACGGTCTAAAGGGGAGCAATCAGCCCCAGCATTTT. It encodes CATSDGLKGSNQPQHF.

The table lists this clone with many counts. The sample carries other DNA sequences with the same CDR3. V and J are TRBV24-1 and TRBJ2-3; TRBD1 aligns across 11 bases. Germline loops: CDR1 KGHDR, CDR2 SFDVKD. V gave up 4 bases and J gave up 2 bases; unmatched junction bases: 4. This CDR3 has 16 residues. The CDR3 spells CATSDRGQGATDTQYF. The CDR3 DNA reads as TGTGCCACCAGTGACCGTGGACAGGGGGCCACAGATACGCAGTATTTT.

The chain carries TRBV30 and TRBJ1-6; D is possibly TRBD1 (6 bases). Trimming removed 3 bases from V and 6 bases from J, with 21 bases in between. CDR1 and CDR2 (germline): GTSNPN, SVGIG (reference sequence). The CDR3 spans 17 residues. The CDR3 spells CAWRRGGPRVGNSPLHF. The CDR3 region has the DNA TGTGCCTGGAGGCGGGGGGGCCCCAGGGTCGGTAATTCACCCCTCCACTTT.

This chain connects TRBV4-3 to TRBJ2-3; TRBD2 matches 8 bases. Per germline, CDR1 LGHNA and CDR2 YSLEER. Unmatched junction bases numbered 8, after V lost 0 bases and J lost 0 bases. The CDR3 length is 18 residues. The CDR3 loop is CASSQDRAGGHSTDTQYF. The CDR3, as DNA: TGCGCCAGCAGCCAAGATAGGGCGGGAGGCCACAGCACAGATACGCAGTATTTT.

The J gene is TRBJ2-7, the V gene TRBV29-1, with 7 bases that match TRBD1. This CDR3 comprises 12 residues. V lost 4 bases, J lost 2 bases, and 2 bases stayed unmatched. CDR1 SQVTM and CDR2 ANQGSEA come from the germline V gene. CDR3 coding DNA: TGCAGCGTTGGGGACAGTGCCTACGAGCAGTACTTC. Its protein product is CSVGDSAYEQYF.

This chain joins TRBV4-2 and TRBJ2-1, with 10 bases lining up with TRBD2. The CDR3 loop spans 16 amino acids. Germline values: CDR1 LGHNA, CDR2 YNFKEQ. The junction had 16 bases not matched to a gene; V was cut back by 1 base and J by 16 bases. The CDR3 loop reads CASSQVGSGRTFRGFF. DNA for the CDR3: TGTGCCAGCAGCCAAGTGGGTAGCGGGAGGACTTTTCGGGGATTCTTC.

The chain joins TRBV5-1 to TRBJ2-7, with a weak D call TRBD2 (6 bases). Trimming took 3 bases from V and 6 from J, leaving 16 bases between them. The CDR3 is made up of 14 amino acids. CDR1 and CDR2 (germline): SGHRS, YFSETQ. CDR3 bases: TGCGCCAGCAGCTACTCTCAGGGAGGAGGCGAGCAGTACTTC. It codes for CASSYSQGGGEQYF.

In its sample, this clone was seen once. V is TRBV6-2 or TRBV6-3 and J is TRBJ1-6, with 10 bases identical to TRBD1. J was trimmed by 7 bases and V by 4 bases; bases with no gene match: 7. The CDR3 has 16 residues. Germline CDR1 MNHEY, CDR2 SVGEGT. The CDR3 reads CASSSRQGALNSPLHF. Here the CDR3 DNA reads TGTGCCAGCAGTTCTCGACAGGGGGCGTTGAATTCACCCCTCCACTTT.

DNA for the CDR3: TGCAGCGTGGCGACAAGGTTTTCGGAGACCCAGTACTTC. Its protein product is CSVATRFSETQYF. The J gene is TRBJ2-5, the V gene TRBV29-1; the D is unclear. Trimming removed 6 bases at V and 5 bases at J, with 16 bases between. CDR3 length equals 13 residues. Germline V gives CDR1 SQVTM, CDR2 ANQGSEA.

J is TRBJ2-3 and V is TRBV1; the tabulated D call, TRBD2, remains unverified against the DNA. TRBV1 is recorded as a pseudogene. The CDR3 runs 15 residues. The CDR3 sequence: CTSSQTSGTEDTQYF. The CDR3 region has the DNA TGCACCAGCAGCCAAACTAGCGGAACCGAAGATACGCAGTATTTT.

This clone was observed a few times. The chain uses TRBV4-1 and TRBJ1-1; unclear D gene. The CDR3 contains 16 residues. Trimming left V 0 bases short and J 0 bases short, with 11 bases between. The V gene's germline CDR1 is MGHRA and CDR2 YSYEKL. The CDR3 nucleotides read TGCGCCAGCAGCCAAGATTGGCCTCATTTGAACACTGAAGCTTTCTTT. Translation gives CASSQDWPHLNTEAFF.

CDR3 loop: CASSLQGRGLQPQHF. The CDR3 DNA is TGTGCCAGCAGTTTACAGGGCAGGGGGCTCCAGCCCCAGCATTTT. The rearrangement uses TRBV28 and TRBJ1-5; 8 bases map to TRBD1. CDR3 size: 15 residues. Germline V gene lookup returns CDR1 MDHEN and CDR2 SYDVKM. V lost 2 bases, J lost 7 bases, and 7 bases stayed unmatched.

The chain carries TRBV7-9 and TRBJ2-1, with TRBD2 as a possible D gene (5 bases). V shed 5 bases and J shed 0 bases, with 14 bases lying between them. The CDR3 is 16 amino acids. Per germline, CDR1 SEHNR and CDR2 FQNEAQ (reference sequence). The CDR3 DNA sequence: TGTGCCAGCAGCCCGGGGAGCGTGAGCTCCTACAATGAGCAGTTCTTC. It is translated as CASSPGSVSSYNEQFF.

The chain carries TRBV19 and TRBJ1-5; D unresolved. The CDR3 runs to 15 residues. V lost 3 bases and J 7 bases, leaving 16 bases between the germline ends. Per the germline V gene, CDR1 is LNHDA and CDR2 is SQIVND (reference sequence). CDR3 sequence: CASSISQWSSQPQHF. CDR3 DNA sequence: TGTGCCAGTAGTATTTCACAGTGGTCTAGCCAGCCCCAGCATTTT.

This chain joins TRBV7-9 and TRBJ2-4; 7 nucleotides line up with TRBD1. The germline V gene has CDR1 SEHNR and CDR2 FQNEAQ (reference sequence). The CDR3 length is 17 residues. The V and J ends lost 5 bases and 0 bases, in that order; junction bases with no gene match: 10. The CDR3 DNA reads as TGTGCCAGCAGCAATCCGGACAGGTCCCTAGCCAAAAACATTCAGTACTTC. It translates to CASSNPDRSLAKNIQYF.